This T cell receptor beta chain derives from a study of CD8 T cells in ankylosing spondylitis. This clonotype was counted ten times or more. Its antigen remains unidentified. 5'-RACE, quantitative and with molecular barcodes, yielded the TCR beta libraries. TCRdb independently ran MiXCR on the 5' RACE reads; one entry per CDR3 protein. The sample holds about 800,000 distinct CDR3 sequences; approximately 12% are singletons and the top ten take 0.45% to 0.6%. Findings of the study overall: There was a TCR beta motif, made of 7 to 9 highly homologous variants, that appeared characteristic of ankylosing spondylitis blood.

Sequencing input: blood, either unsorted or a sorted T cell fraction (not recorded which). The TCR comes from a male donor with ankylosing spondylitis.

The CDR3 DNA reads TGCGCCAGCAGAGAGGGTTACACTGAAGCTTTCTTT. Its protein product is CASREGYTEAFF. The V gene is TRBV5-1, the J gene TRBJ1-1; no clear D gene. In germline, CDR1 is SGHRS, CDR2 YFSETQ. Between the trimmed V and J ends, which lost 5 bases and 3 bases, there was a span of 8 bases. This CDR3 region has 12 residues.